This T cell receptor beta chain was captured by sequencing in a study of cytomegalovirus exposure and HLA in healthy donors. The wider study: The 110 or so validation repertoires used a platform that matched the one used for the approximately 700 first-cohort repertoires, as a later analysis reported. Findings and limits, study-wide: Subsequent analysis showed first-cohort TCR clusters tending to co-occur in over a hundred validation repertoires. The study recorded 150 to 200 TCR beta chains that were cytomegalovirus-associated. Cytomegalovirus status was reportedly diagnosed by the classifier with high sensitivity and specificity.

Assay used: immunoSEQ multiplex PCR; TCRdb lists only in-frame clones, some missing. The repertoire holds about 120,000 clones, with 95% to 97% as singletons. Germline V lookup: CDR1 MNHEY, CDR2 SVGAGI. Trimming stripped 8 bases from V and 2 bases from J, with 10 bases between. The length of the CDR3 is 12 residues. Comments on this clone: The antigen remains undetermined.

The TCR sequence derives from a young man in good health and CMV-seronegative. The rearrangement links TRBV6-5 to TRBJ2-7; no definite D call. Sequences were obtained from PBMCs. The CDR3 loop is CASASVTYEQYF. In DNA form, the CDR3 reads TGTGCCAGCGCCAGTGTTACCTACGAGCAGTACTTC.